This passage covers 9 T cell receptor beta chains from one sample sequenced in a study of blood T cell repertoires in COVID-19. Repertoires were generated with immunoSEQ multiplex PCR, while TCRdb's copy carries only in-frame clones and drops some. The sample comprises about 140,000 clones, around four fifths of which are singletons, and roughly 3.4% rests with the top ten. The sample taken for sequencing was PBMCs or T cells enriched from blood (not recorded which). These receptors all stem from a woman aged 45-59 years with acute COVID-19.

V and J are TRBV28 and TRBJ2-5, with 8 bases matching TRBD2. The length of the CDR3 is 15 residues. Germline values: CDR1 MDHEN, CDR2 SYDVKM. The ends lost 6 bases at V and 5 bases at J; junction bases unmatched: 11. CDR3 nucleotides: TGTGCCAGCAGCTTAACCGGGGGGGCCGGGGAGACCCAGTACTTC. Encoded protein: CASSLTGGAGETQYF.

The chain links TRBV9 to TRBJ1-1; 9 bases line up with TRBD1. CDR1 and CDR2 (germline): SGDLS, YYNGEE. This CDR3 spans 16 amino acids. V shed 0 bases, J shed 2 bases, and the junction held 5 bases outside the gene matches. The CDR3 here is CASSVGQGGFNTEAFF. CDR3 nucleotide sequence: TGTGCCAGCAGCGTAGGACAGGGGGGTTTTAACACTGAAGCTTTCTTT.

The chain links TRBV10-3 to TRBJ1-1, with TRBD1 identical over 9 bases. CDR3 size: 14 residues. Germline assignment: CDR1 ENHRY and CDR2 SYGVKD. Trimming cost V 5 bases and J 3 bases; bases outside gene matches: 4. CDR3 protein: CAISSQGADTEAFF. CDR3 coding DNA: TGTGCCATCAGTTCACAGGGGGCAGACACTGAAGCTTTCTTT.

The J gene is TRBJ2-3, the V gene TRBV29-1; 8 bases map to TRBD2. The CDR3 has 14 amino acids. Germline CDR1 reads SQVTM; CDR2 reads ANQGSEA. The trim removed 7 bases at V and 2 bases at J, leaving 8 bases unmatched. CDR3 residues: CSASSGPVTDTQYF. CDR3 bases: TGCAGCGCGTCTAGCGGGCCCGTCACAGATACGCAGTATTTT.

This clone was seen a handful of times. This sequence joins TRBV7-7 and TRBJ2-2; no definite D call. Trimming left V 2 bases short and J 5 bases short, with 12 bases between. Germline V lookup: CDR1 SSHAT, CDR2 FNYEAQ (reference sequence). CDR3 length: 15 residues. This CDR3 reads CASSLQSGETGELFF. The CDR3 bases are TGTGCCAGCAGCTTACAGTCCGGAGAAACCGGGGAGCTGTTTTTT.

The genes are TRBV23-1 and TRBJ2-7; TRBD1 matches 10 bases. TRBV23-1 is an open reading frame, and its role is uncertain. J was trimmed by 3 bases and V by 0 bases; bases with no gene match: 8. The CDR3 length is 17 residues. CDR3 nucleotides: TGCGCCAGCAGTCAATCCCCCCCCGGGACAGGGGACTACGAGCAGTACTTC. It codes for CASSQSPPGTGDYEQYF.

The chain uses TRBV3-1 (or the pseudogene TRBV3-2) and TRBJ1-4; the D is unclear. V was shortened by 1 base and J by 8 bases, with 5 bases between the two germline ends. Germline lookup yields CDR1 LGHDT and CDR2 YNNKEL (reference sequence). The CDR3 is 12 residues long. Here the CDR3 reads CASSQVLEKLFF. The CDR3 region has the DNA TGTGCCAGCAGCCAAGTACTGGAAAAACTGTTTTTT.

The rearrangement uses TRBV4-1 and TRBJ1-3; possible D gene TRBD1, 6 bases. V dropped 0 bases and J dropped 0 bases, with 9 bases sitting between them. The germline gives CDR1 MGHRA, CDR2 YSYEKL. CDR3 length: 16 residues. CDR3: CASSQDRGSSGNTIYF. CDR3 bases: TGCGCCAGCAGCCAAGATAGGGGGAGCTCTGGAAACACCATATATTTT.

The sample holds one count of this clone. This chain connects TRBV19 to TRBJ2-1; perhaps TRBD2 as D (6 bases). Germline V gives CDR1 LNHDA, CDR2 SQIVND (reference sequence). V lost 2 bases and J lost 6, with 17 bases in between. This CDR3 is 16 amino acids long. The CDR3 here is CASSIPRAPAGNEQFF. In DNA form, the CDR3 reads TGTGCCAGTAGTATACCCCGGGCCCCAGCGGGCAATGAGCAGTTCTTC.